This TCR beta chain originates from a study of blood T cell repertoires in COVID-19 (TCRdb year 2020). Background on the whole study: The collaborator samples originated in the United States, Italy and Spain and spanned the acute and convalescent phases of COVID-19. The material from the prospective study consisted of cDNA or gDNA derived from T cells, B-cell-depleted T cells, or PBMCs. Subjects who had been exposed to COVID-19, were actively infected with it, or had recovered from it provided the deeply sampled blood TCRbeta repertoires that made up the dataset. The repertoires were released in a freely available public database intended as a resource for research on the immune response to SARS-CoV-2. Samples were obtained from the ongoing ImmuneRACE study (first 160 participants) and from 1,254 subjects provided by 6 global collaborators. A de-identified subject ID, COVID-19 status, age in years and sex were almost always included in the sample metadata. HLA class I and class II types, where available, came from metadata supplied by the sample provider rather than from assay-based typing.

Another Seattle source contributed samples from volunteer blood donors who had recovered from COVID-19. The collaborating institutions used their own protocols to collect whole blood in K2EDTA tubes. For TCRbeta analysis, collaborators shipped samples in one of three forms: frozen whole blood, isolated PBMCs, or DNA extracted from either of those sample types. The paper's findings and limits, for the study overall: The quantity of clinical and demographic metadata differed by source and by participant and was supplied without curation.

The V end gives up 6 bases and the J end 7 bases, leaving 7 bases in the junction not matched to a gene. From cysteine to phenylalanine, the CDR3 is 14 amino acids long. This entry keeps only the CDR3 DNA: 42 bases, framed from base 1. CDR1 and CDR2, per the germline V gene, are MNHEY and SVGEGT. Points on this clone: Its antigen is currently not known. Base qualities are not recorded, but no much larger clone differs from it by a single base.

TCRbeta CDR3 regions were amplified from genomic DNA by means of the immunoSEQ Assay, a bias-controlled multiplex PCR. The study's own analysis went as follows. Within the assay, amplification of reference gene primers was used to estimate how many nucleated cells each sample contained. Sequence reads were collapsed and filtered to measure the absolute abundance of every unique TCRbeta CDR3 rearrangement. For each sample, productive Simpson clonality was calculated as the square root of Simpson's diversity index over productive rearrangements. TCRdb stores this immuneACCESS table with in-frame sequences only. Part of the clones is absent; in the studies checked, under half of the shortfall reflects unresolved V genes, and no reason is known for the rest. The DNA gave D and trimming, while V, J and clone size come from that table. Across this sample there are 200,000 to 300,000 clones, with roughly 91% seen only once. The ten biggest clones cover 0.95% to 1% of the sample.

The sample comprised peripheral blood. The sequence came from a woman aged 40-49 years who had recovered from COVID-19. The rearranged chain carries TRBV6-2 or TRBV6-3 and TRBJ1-5; TRBD1 agrees with 9 junctional bases. The CDR3 has the sequence CASSRYRGLQPQHF. The nucleotides are TGTGCCAGCAGCCGTTACAGGGGGCTGCAGCCCCAGCATTTT.